The rows below give T cell receptor beta chains drawn from one sample of a study of CD8+ T cells in alopecia areata. The assay was immunoSEQ multiplex PCR, and TCRdb's table has in-frame clones only and misses some. This sample has 160,000 or so clones; around half occur once, and the top ten carry approximately 19%. Material: CD8+ T cells sorted from blood, obtained at week 0. Receptor source: a human donor with alopecia areata. CDR3s include the opening cysteine and the closing phenylalanine or tryptophan. Fields, in order: clone size, J gene, V gene, D gene, CDR3 DNA, CDR3 protein. The D gene is left open where the match is weak. Size tells how often a clone was seen (once, few, many) or the class of an expanded clone, and some rows leave it out.

few,TRBJ2-7,TRBV7-9,.,TGTGCCAGCAGCGTTGACAGCTACGAGCAGTACTTC,CASSVDSYEQYF
few,TRBJ2-3,TRBV5-6,TRBD2,TGTGCCAGCAGCAGCAAGCGGGGGAGAGGGTCAGATACGCAGTATTTT,CASSSKRGRGSDTQYF
once,TRBJ2-1,TRBV7-2,.,TGTGCCAGCAGCTTAAGTAGCCAGTACAATGAGCAGTTCTTC,CASSLSSQYNEQFF
.,TRBJ1-2,TRBV5-4,.,TGTGCCAATGGGCGGGGAGAAGATGGCTACACCTTC,CANGRGEDGYTF
.,TRBJ2-7,TRBV5-6,TRBD2,TGTGCCAGCAGCTTCGGGGGGTCCTCCAAGGTTCGCGAGCAGTACTTC,CASSFGGSSKVREQYF
.,TRBJ1-1,TRBV27,.,TGTGCCAGCAGTTTCACTGGATGGCGGGAAGCTTTCTTT,CASSFTGWREAFF
.,TRBJ1-2,TRBV5-4,.,TGTGCCAGCAGCTTGGACTGGAGAACCTATGGCTACACCTTC,CASSLDWRTYGYTF
.,TRBJ2-1,TRBV6-6,TRBD2,TGTGCCAGCAAGACCGGGACTAGCGGATACAATGAGCAGTTCTTC,CASKTGTSGYNEQFF
few,TRBJ2-7,TRBV30,.,TGTGCCTGGAGTGGGTCTCGCGAGCAGTACTTC,CAWSGSREQYF
few,TRBJ2-3,TRBV23-1,.,TGCGCCAGCATAGCGACAGATACGCAGTATTTT,CASIATDTQYF
.,TRBJ1-1,TRBV28,.,TGTGCCAGCAGTTCTTCCATGAACACTGAAGCTTTCTTT,CASSSSMNTEAFF
.,TRBJ2-3,TRBV5-4,.,TGTGCCAGCAGCTCGGGACCTAGTCAACCTACTTTCACAGATACGCAGTATTTT,CASSSGPSQPTFTDTQYF
.,TRBJ2-3,TRBV30,.,TGTGCCTGGACTGATGAGTCAAGCACAGATACGCAGTATTTT,CAWTDESSTDTQYF
.,TRBJ2-2,TRBV29-1,.,TGCAGCGTTGTCGGGGGGACAGGGGAGCTGTTTTTT,CSVVGGTGELFF
.,TRBJ2-6,TRBV29-1,TRBD1,TGCAGCGTTGGGGGTGTCGGGACAGGGGTACTCTCTGGGGCCAACGTCCTGACTTTC,CSVGGVGTGVLSGANVLTF
.,TRBJ1-1,TRBV6-6,.,TGTGCCAGCAGTTACCCCCGGACGGCGAACACTGAAGCTTTCTTT,CASSYPRTANTEAFF
.,TRBJ2-1,TRBV9,.,TGTGCCAGCAGCGCGACCCCTTCCAGCGGAAGCTACAATGAGCAGTTCTTC,CASSATPSSGSYNEQFF
.,TRBJ2-3,TRBV6-5,.,TGTGCCAGCAGTTACTCCGGCAGTACAGATACGCAGTATTTT,CASSYSGSTDTQYF
.,TRBJ1-1,TRBV29-1,.,TGCAGCGTTGAAGATTTTAAGACTGAAGCTTTCTTT,CSVEDFKTEAFF
few,TRBJ1-2,TRBV2,.,TGTGCCAGCGGACACCCAACTCTCCCCTATGGCTACACCTTC,CASGHPTLPYGYTF
.,TRBJ2-1,TRBV7-9,TRBD2,TGTGCCAGCAGCTCCGGGCTAGCGGTTTACAATGAGCAGTTCTTC,CASSSGLAVYNEQFF
.,TRBJ1-5,TRBV30,.,TGTGCCTGGAGTCTGGACAGTATCGGCCAGCCCCAGCATTTT,CAWSLDSIGQPQHF
.,TRBJ2-1,TRBV6-7,.,TGTGCCAGCATCGGGAATGAGCAGTTCTTC,CASIGNEQFF
.,TRBJ1-2,TRBV29-1,TRBD1,TGCAGCGTTGAACTATCACAGGGGGGACGAGGTGGCTACACCTTC,CSVELSQGGRGGYTF
.,TRBJ2-7,TRBV29-1,.,TGCAGCGTTGAAGACCGATACGAGCAGTACTTC,CSVEDRYEQYF
.,TRBJ2-7,TRBV15,.,TGTGCCACCTCACTACAGGGCTGGGACGACGAGCAGTACTTC,CATSLQGWDDEQYF
few,TRBJ2-7,TRBV29-1,.,TGCAGCGTGGGAGAGACCAACGAGCAGTACTTC,CSVGETNEQYF
few,TRBJ2-3,TRBV7-9,TRBD2,TGTGCCAGCAGCTTAGTTTTGCGGGGGACCACAGATACGCAGTATTTT,CASSLVLRGTTDTQYF
.,TRBJ1-2,TRBV10-2,.,TGCGCCAGCAGAGAGGAAGGGGGGCGGCGAGGCTACACCTTC,CASREEGGRRGYTF
.,TRBJ1-1,TRBV4-3,TRBD1,TGCGCCAGCAGCCAAGATACAGGGGTCTGGAACACTGAAGCTTTCTTT,CASSQDTGVWNTEAFF
.,TRBJ2-4,TRBV7-9,.,TGTGCCAGCAGCTTTGACAGCAAAAACATTCAGTACTTC,CASSFDSKNIQYF
.,TRBJ2-7,TRBV6-6,.,TGTGCCAGCAGTCCCCGGGGGGAGCAGTACTTC,CASSPRGEQYF
.,TRBJ2-7,TRBV4-1,.,TGCGCCAGCGGGGACGGCTACGAGCAGTACTTC,CASGDGYEQYF
.,TRBJ1-1,TRBV14,.,TGTGCCAGCAACCTGGGGGGTGCCACTGAAGCTTTCTTT,CASNLGGATEAFF
.,TRBJ2-1,TRBV5-1,.,TGCGCCAGCGGGACCGGGACTGAACGCTACAATGAGCAGTTCTTC,CASGTGTERYNEQFF
.,TRBJ1-1,TRBV5-6,.,TGTGCCAGCAACAACCTGGTCGGACCTGATGAAGCTTTCTTT,CASNNLVGPDEAFF
.,TRBJ1-1,TRBV9,.,TGTGCCAGCAGCGTTACAGGGAGCGCTGAAGCTTTCTTT,CASSVTGSAEAFF
.,TRBJ2-2,TRBV29-1,TRBD2,TGCAGCGTTGAAGCCGCGGGGGTGTATGGGGAGCTGTTTTTT,CSVEAAGVYGELFF
few,TRBJ2-1,TRBV11-2,TRBD2,TGTGCCAGCAGCTCGACTAGCGGGGGGGAAAGCTCCTACAATGAGCAGTTCTTC,CASSSTSGGESSYNEQFF
few,TRBJ1-1,TRBV4-3,.,TGCGCCAGCAGTTTGATAACGAACACTGAAGCTTTCTTT,CASSLITNTEAFF
.,TRBJ2-1,TRBV4-3,TRBD2,TGCGCCAGCAGCCAAGATTTAGCGGGGGGGCCGGGTGAGCAGTTCTTC,CASSQDLAGGPGEQFF